This TCR beta chain was captured in a study of blood T cells in healthy people across ages. Then a second PCR, running about 6 to 12 cycles, was carried out with a sample-barcoded 5' primer and a J-beta primer mix. Every cDNA molecule carried a tag from a template-switch adaptor bearing 12 random nucleotides. Each CDR3 protein gets one entry after TCRdb re-called the 5' RACE reads with MiXCR. The repertoire holds 1.5 million to 2 million distinct CDR3 sequences, with roughly 30% as singletons. Note on this clonotype: Antigen: not known.

Trimming shortened V by 1 base and J by 0 bases, and 24 bases separated the two germline ends. This CDR3 is built from 19 residues. From germline, CDR1 is DFQATT and CDR2 SNEGSKA (reference sequence). Study-wide points: Per million T cells, TCR beta diversity dropped about linearly as age rose.

The J gene is TRBJ1-2, the V gene TRBV20-1; tentative D call: TRBD1 (6 bases). Source material: blood. The TCR originated in a woman in her 30s in good health. The CDR3 loop reads CSARGLQGDRSFPNYGYTF. In nucleotides, the CDR3 is TGCAGTGCTAGAGGGTTACAGGGAGACAGGTCATTTCCTAACTATGGCTACACCTTC.